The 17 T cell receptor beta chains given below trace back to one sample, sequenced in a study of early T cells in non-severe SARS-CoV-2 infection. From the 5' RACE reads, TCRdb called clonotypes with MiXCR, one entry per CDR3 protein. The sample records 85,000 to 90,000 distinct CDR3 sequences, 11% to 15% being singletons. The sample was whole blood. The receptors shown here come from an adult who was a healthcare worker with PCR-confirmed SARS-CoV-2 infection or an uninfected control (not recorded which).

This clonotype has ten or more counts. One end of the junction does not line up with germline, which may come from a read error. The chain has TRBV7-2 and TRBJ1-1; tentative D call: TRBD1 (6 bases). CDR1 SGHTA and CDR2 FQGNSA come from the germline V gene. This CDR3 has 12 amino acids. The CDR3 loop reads CATSLSTGRAFF. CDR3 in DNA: TGTGCCACCAGCTTAAGTACAGGGAGGGCTTTCTTT.

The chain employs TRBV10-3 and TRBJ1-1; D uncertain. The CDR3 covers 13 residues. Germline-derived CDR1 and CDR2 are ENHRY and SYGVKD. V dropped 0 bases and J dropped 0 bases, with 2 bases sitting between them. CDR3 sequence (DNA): TGTGCCATCAGTGAGTCTGTGAACACTGAAGCTTTCTTT. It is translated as CAISESVNTEAFF.

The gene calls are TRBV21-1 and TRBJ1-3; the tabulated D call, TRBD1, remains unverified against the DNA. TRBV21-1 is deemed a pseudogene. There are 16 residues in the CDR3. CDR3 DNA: TGTGCCAGCAGCAAAGCTGGGGGCCCCTCTGGAAACACCATATATTTT. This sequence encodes CASSKAGGPSGNTIYF.

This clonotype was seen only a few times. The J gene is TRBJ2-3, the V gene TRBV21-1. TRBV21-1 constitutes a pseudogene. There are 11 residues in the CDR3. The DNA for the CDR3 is TGTGCCAGCTCGCATCAATATACGCAGTATTTT. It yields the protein CASSHQYTQYF.

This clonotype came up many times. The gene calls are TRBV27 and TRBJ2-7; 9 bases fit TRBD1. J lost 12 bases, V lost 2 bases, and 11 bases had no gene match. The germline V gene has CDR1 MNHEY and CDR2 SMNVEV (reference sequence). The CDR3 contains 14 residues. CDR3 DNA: TGTGCCAGCAGTTTAAGGACAGGGGCCGGTTTCGTGTACTTC. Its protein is CASSLRTGAGFVYF.

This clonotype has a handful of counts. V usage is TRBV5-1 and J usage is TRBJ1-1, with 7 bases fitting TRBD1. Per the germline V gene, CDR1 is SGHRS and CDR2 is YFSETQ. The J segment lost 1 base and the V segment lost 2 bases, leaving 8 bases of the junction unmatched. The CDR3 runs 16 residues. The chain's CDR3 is CASSLSQGYGNTEAFF. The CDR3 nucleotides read TGCGCCAGCAGCTTATCACAGGGGTACGGGAACACTGAAGCTTTCTTT.

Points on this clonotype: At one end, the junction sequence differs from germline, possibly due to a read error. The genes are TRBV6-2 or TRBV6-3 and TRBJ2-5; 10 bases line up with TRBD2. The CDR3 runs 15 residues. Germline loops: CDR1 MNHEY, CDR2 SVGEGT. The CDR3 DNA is TGTGCTAGCAGTAGACCTAGCGGGGGCCAAGAGACCCAGTACTTC. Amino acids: CASSRPSGGQETQYF.

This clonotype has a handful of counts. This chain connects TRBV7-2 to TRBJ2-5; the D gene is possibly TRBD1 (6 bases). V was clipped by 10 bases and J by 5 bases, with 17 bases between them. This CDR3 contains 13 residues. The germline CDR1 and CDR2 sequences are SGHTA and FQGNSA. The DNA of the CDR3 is TGTGCCATCGCCTCAGGGGTCGGGGAGACCCAGTACTTC. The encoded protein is CAIASGVGETQYF.

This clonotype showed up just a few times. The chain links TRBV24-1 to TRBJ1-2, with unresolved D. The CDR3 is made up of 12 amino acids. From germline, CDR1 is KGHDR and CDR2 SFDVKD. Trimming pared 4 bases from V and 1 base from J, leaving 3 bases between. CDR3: CATSDYNYGYTF. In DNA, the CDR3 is TGTGCCACCAGTGACTATAACTATGGCTACACCTTC.

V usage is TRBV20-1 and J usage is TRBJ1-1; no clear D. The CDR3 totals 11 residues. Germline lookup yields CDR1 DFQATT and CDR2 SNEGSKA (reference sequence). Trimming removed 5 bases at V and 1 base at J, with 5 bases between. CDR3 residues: CSAPENTEAFF. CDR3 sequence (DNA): TGCAGTGCTCCCGAGAACACTGAAGCTTTCTTT.

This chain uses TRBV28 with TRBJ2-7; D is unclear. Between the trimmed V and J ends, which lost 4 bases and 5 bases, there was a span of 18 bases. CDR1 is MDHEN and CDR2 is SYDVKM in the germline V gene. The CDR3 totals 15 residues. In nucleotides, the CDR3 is TGTGCCAGCAGTTCGGACGGTCGAAATCCCCACGAGCAGTACTTC. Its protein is CASSSDGRNPHEQYF.

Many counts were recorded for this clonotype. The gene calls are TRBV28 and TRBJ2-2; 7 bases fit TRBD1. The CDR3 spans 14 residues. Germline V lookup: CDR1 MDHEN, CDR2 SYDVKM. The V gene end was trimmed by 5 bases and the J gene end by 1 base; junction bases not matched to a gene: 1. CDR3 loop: CASSRTGNTGELFF. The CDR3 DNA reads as TGTGCCAGCAGTAGGACAGGGAACACCGGGGAGCTGTTTTTT.

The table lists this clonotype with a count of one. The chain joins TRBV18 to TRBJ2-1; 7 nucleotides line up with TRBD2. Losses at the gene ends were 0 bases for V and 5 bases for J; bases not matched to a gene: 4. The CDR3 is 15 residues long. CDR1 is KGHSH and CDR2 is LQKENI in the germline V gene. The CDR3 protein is CASSPPASGDNEQFF. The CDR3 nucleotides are TGTGCCAGCTCACCACCGGCTAGCGGTGACAATGAGCAGTTCTTC.

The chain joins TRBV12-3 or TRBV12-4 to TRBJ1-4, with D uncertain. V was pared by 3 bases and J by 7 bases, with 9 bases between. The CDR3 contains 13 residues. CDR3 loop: CASSLARGEKLFF. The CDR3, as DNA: TGTGCCAGCAGTTTGGCCCGGGGTGAAAAACTGTTTTTT.

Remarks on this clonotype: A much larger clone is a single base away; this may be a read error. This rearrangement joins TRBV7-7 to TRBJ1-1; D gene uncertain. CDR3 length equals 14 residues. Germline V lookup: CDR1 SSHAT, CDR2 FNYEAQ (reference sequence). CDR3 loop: CASSPTGMGTEAFF. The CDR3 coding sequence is TGTGCTAGCAGTCCTACCGGGATGGGGACTGAAGCTTTCTTT. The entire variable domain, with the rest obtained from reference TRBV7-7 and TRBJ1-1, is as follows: GAGVSQSPRYKVTKRGQDVTLRCDPISSHATLYWYQQALGQGPEFLTYFNYEAQPDKSGLPSDRFSAERPEGSISTLTIQRTEQRDSAMYRCASSPTGMGTEAFFGQGTRLTVV.

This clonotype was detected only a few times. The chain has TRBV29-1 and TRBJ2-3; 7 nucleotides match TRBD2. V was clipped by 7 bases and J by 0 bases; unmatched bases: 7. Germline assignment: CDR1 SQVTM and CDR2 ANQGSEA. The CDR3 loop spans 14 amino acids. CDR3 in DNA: TGCAGCGGGGGGAGCGGGGAAAGCACAGATACGCAGTATTTT. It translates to CSGGSGESTDTQYF.

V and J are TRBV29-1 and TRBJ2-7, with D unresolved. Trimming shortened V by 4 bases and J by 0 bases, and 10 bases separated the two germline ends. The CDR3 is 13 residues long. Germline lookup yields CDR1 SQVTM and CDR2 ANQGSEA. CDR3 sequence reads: CSVGGRSSYEQYF. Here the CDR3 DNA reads TGCAGCGTTGGCGGCAGGAGCTCCTACGAGCAGTACTTC.